The sequence of this T cell receptor beta chain was determined in a study of Ad26.COV2.S vaccination and SARS-CoV-2 variants. Study-wide context: The donor belonged to the COV1001 Ad26.COV2.S trial arm.

The germline gives CDR1 SGHTA, CDR2 FQGNSA. This CDR3 comprises 15 residues. Trimming removed 4 bases from V and 2 bases from J; junction bases left unmatched: 6. Specified treatment: over 15 received Ad26.COV2.S at low or high dose, single or two shots; about five received placebo; per-sample allocation not given. Sampling occurred on day 63 after the first vaccine or placebo injection. In the vaccine, an Ad26 vector expressed the SARS-CoV-2 spike of the Wuhan strain. Sequencing was performed with immunoSEQ multiplex PCR; in TCRdb, only in-frame clones are kept and a portion is missing. The table records 350,000 to 400,000 clones, approximately 91% of them present only once. This clone was seen once.

This clonotype was obtained from a person aged 18 to 65 who received the Ad26.COV2.S COVID-19 vaccine or a placebo. The input for sequencing was peripheral blood, taken in a trial of Ad26.COV2.S vaccine versus placebo. The chain recombines TRBV7-2 with TRBJ2-7, with 9 nucleotides matching TRBD1. The CDR3 sequence: CASSSRDRAPYEQYF. The DNA for the CDR3 is TGTGCCAGCAGCTCCCGGGACAGGGCACCCTACGAGCAGTACTTC.